A selection of T cell receptor beta chains follows, all from one sample in a study of cytomegalovirus exposure and HLA in healthy donors. The method was immunoSEQ multiplex PCR; TCRdb's version includes in-frame clones alone and lacks a portion of them. The sample includes 80,000 or so clones, over 70% of them seen just once. Material for sequencing was PBMCs. The receptors come from a woman in her forties in good health and CMV-seronegative. CDR3s include the opening cysteine and the closing phenylalanine or tryptophan. Fields, in order: CDR3 length, J gene, V gene, CDR3 protein.

>15|TRBJ1-5|TRBV7-9
CASSPSRDRAQPQHF
>17|TRBJ2-3|TRBV5-4
CASSFKSGGQSTDTQYF
>13|TRBJ2-2|TRBV30
CAWSVRVVGELFF
>16|TRBJ2-7|TRBV19
CASSADRTSGSYEQYF
>15|TRBJ1-6|TRBV27
CASSLSPERNSPLHF
>16|TRBJ2-7|TRBV5-1
CASSLGPGLSSYEQYF
>12|TRBJ2-7|TRBV6-5
CASSRDSNEQYF
>14|TRBJ1-4|TRBV19
CASRTRESNEKLFF
>17|TRBJ2-1|TRBV5-6
CASSLAVGGGIINEQFF
>15|TRBJ2-7|TRBV6-6
CASSYSYGVNYEQYF
>14|TRBJ1-4|TRBV28
CASSLMGTREKLFF
>13|TRBJ1-2|TRBV7-9
CAGDRTGEHGYTF
>13|TRBJ2-1|TRBV5-1
CASSLTQDNEQFF
>15|TRBJ2-2|TRBV7-9
CASSLLRTRAGELFF
>13|TRBJ1-6|TRBV2
CASRDNYNSPLHF
>15|TRBJ2-5|TRBV15
CATSIGGREQETQYF
>15|TRBJ2-3|TRBV6-4
CASSDSSGGADTQYF
>14|TRBJ2-5|TRBV7-9
CASSLTTGGETQYF
>14|TRBJ1-6|TRBV19
CASTPDRGDSPLHF
>12|TRBJ2-7|TRBV30
CAWNARTYEQYF
>14|TRBJ2-3|TRBV5-1
CASSLGSGTDTQYF
>14|TRBJ2-7|TRBV5-1
CASSVAGSRYEQYF
>14|TRBJ2-7|TRBV11-2
CASTRGGSSYEQYF
>16|TRBJ1-1|TRBV10-3
CAISESGQGARGEAFF
>16|TRBJ2-3|TRBV29-1
CSVEGVQGGNTDTQYF
>14|TRBJ1-1|TRBV29-1
CSVYPQGKNTEAFF
>16|TRBJ2-2|TRBV2
CASSRQGARNTGELFF
>15|TRBJ1-4|TRBV7-2
CASSLGNRDTEKLFF
>16|TRBJ2-7|TRBV7-2
CASSFLDRGNNYEQYF
>16|TRBJ2-5|TRBV15
CATTSGAGGPQGTQYF
>14|TRBJ2-5|TRBV6-1
CASSEGTGWKTQYF
>13|TRBJ1-1|TRBV10-3
CASSGGENTEAFF
>15|TRBJ2-1|TRBV6-4
CASSEGTSGYNEQFF
>17|TRBJ2-4|TRBV4-1
CASSQTSGGAGKNIQYF
>15|TRBJ2-7|TRBV28
CASSRSGASSYEQYF
>17|TRBJ2-3|TRBV7-3
CASSPGPGLASTDTQYF
>15|TRBJ2-7|TRBV15
CATSTRAGGAYEQYF
>17|TRBJ2-1|TRBV4-3
CASSQGTSWGSYNEQFF
>14|TRBJ2-7|TRBV5-1
CASSLEGVSYEQYF
>13|TRBJ2-7|TRBV27
CASSFSQGYEQYF
>16|TRBJ2-7|TRBV4-1
CASSLIQTGEFYEQYF
>15|TRBJ2-1|TRBV7-2
CASSLPSGAYNEQFF
>15|TRBJ2-2|TRBV19
CASSTLGQGVGELFF
>14|TRBJ2-5|TRBV10-2
CASSESGGGGTQYF
>13|TRBJ1-5|TRBV30
CAWSYRGWQPQHF
>14|TRBJ1-5|TRBV10-2
CASSESREGQPQHF
>15|TRBJ2-7|TRBV28
CASSIRGLATYEQYF
>15|TRBJ1-1|TRBV30
CAWSALGQGNTEAFF
>15|TRBJ2-5|TRBV9
CASSVRQAREETQYF
>16|TRBJ1-2|TRBV10-2
CASSESPGQGIYGYTF
>13|TRBJ1-1|TRBV2
CASSESGNTEAFF